Sequencing of this T cell receptor beta chain was carried out in a study of OX40 agonist ivuxolimab in advanced cancers. For the wider study: Ivuxolimab was an agonistic, fully human IgG2 monoclonal antibody directed against OX40 (CD134), a costimulatory receptor. A male proportion of roughly 80% and a mean age of around 60 years, ranging from about 20 to 79, were recorded for the dose-escalation cohort. Of the 50 or so patients in dose escalation, some 20 had hepatocellular carcinoma, about 15 had melanoma, 9 had renal cell carcinoma and 9 had head and neck cancer. Intravenous ivuxolimab was administered to patients every 2 weeks at six dose levels: 0.01, 0.1, 0.3, 1.5, 3 and 10 mg/kg. Three dose-escalation patients achieved partial responses, one with hepatocellular carcinoma and two with cutaneous melanoma. The paper covers the monotherapy dose-escalation part of the phase I ivuxolimab trial, which included N = 52 patients. Patients were allowed to have had prior anti-PD-1, anti-PD-L1 or anti-CTLA-4 therapy, and around 43% of the dose-escalation patients had been treated with checkpoint inhibitors. Peripheral TCRbeta sequencing was intended to test whether TCR sequence diversity was altered and clonal T-cell expansion was caused by ivuxolimab. Results the study describes overall, beyond this receptor: After ivuxolimab, CD8+ T cells had more expanded clones than CD4+ T cells on average. Partial responders in the 0.1-3.0 mg/kg groups had among the lowest normalized peripheral clonal expansion, especially among CD8+ T cells. The antigen specificity of the clonally expanded peripheral T cells was not determined. Low levels of normalized T-cell clonal expansion were also seen in some patients who did not respond. Clonal expansion of both CD4+ and CD8+ blood T cells was observed from baseline to week 6 at doses 0.1 to 3.0 mg/kg.

Its CDR3 holds 14 amino acids, cysteine through phenylalanine. This entry keeps only the CDR3 DNA: 42 bases, framed from base 1. Relative to germline, V is missing 6 bases and J is missing 4 bases, with 8 bases of the junction outside any gene match. Taken from the germline V gene, the CDR1 and CDR2 loops are MNHEY and SVGAGI. Genomic DNA was extracted from sorted cells for sequencing of the TCRbeta CDR3 region. TCRbeta CDR3 regions were sequenced using the immunoSEQ Assay. TCRdb retrieved this table from immuneACCESS and kept in-frame rearrangements only. Not all clones are present; in checked studies, unresolved V genes account for under half, and no reason is known for the remainder. This sample is represented by about 93,000 clones; around 94% of them were singletons. The top ten clones comprise around 2.5% of the sample. A remark on this clone: Its recognized antigen is unknown. The record has no base qualities; no much larger clone is one base away.

Patients with autoimmune disease history or receiving systemic immunosuppression were excluded from the trial. In every dose cohort, peripheral blood was drawn for TCR sequencing at baseline, cycle 4 day 1, and cycle 7 day 1. Samples were obtained from an open-label, multicenter, first-in-human phase I dose-escalation trial of ivuxolimab. Adults with locally advanced or metastatic melanoma, renal cell, hepatocellular, or head and neck squamous cell carcinoma were enrolled in the trial. Before TCR sequencing, CD4+ T cells and CD8+ T cells were sorted from peripheral blood as separate populations. The sequence came from an adult with an advanced solid tumor such as melanoma, head and neck, liver or kidney cancer. This chain is built from TRBV6-5 and TRBJ1-2; the junction holds 7 bases that match TRBD1. Source: CD4+ or CD8+ T cells sorted from blood, taken in a trial of the OX40 agonist ivuxolimab. The encoded CDR3 is CASSLGTAIYGYTF. The DNA is TGTGCCAGCAGCCTTGGGACAGCCATCTATGGCTACACCTTC.